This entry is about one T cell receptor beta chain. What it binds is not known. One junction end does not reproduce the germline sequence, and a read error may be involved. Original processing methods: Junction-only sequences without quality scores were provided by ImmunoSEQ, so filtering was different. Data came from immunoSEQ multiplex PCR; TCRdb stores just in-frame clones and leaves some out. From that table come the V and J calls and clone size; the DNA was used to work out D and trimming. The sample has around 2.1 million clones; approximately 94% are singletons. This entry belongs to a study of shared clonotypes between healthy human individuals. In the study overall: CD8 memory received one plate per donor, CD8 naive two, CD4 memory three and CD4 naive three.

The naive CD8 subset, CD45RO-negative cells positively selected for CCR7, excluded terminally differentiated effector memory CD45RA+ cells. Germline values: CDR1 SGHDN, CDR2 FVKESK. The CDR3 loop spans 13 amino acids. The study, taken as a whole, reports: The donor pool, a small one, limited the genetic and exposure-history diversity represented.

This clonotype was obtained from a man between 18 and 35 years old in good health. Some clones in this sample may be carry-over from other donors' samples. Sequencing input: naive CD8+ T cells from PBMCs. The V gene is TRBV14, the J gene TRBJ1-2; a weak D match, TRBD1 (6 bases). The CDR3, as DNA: TGTGCCAGCAGCCACCGTAGACAGGCGGATCTTGTCTTC. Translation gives CASSHRRQADLVF. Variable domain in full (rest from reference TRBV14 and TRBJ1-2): EAGVTQFPSHSVIEKGQTVTLRCDPISGHDNLYWYRRVMGKEIKFLLHFVKESKQDESGMPNNRFLAERTGGTYSTLKVQPAELEDSGVYFCASSHRRQADLVFGSGTRLTVV.